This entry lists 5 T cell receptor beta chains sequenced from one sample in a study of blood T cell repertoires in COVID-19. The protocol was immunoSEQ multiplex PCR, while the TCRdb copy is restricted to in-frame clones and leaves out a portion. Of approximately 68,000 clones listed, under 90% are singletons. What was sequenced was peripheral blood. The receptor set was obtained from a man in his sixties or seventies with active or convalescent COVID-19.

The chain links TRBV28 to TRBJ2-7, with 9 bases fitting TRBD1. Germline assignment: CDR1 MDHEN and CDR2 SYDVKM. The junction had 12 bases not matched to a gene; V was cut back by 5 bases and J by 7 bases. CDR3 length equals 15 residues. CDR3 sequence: CASSNRQGGLLEQYF. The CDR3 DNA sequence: TGTGCCAGCAGTAATAGACAGGGGGGACTTTTGGAGCAGTACTTC.

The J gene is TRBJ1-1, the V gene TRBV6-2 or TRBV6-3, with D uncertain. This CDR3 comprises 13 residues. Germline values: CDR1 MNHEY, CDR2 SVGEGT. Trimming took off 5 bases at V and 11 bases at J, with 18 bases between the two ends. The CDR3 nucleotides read TGTGCCAGCAGTACCGGTAGCCCCTCCGGGGCTTTCTTT. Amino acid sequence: CASSTGSPSGAFF.

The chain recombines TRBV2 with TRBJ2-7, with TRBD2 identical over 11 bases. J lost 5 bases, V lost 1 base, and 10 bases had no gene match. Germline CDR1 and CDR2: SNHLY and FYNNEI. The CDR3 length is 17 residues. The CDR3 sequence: CASSEEGLAVRLDEQYF. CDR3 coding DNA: TGTGCCAGCAGTGAAGAGGGACTAGCGGTAAGGTTGGACGAGCAGTACTTC.

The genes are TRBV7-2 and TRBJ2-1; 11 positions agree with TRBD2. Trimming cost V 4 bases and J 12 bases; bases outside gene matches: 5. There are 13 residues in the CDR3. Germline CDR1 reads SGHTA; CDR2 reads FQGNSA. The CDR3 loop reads CASSWGLAVGQFF. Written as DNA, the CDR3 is TGTGCCAGCAGCTGGGGACTAGCGGTAGGGCAGTTCTTC.

The CDR3 reads CAWTNQGHEQYF. As DNA, the CDR3 is TGTGCCTGGACAAACCAGGGGCACGAGCAGTACTTC. This sequence joins TRBV30 and TRBJ2-7, with D possibly TRBD1 on 6 matching bases. This CDR3 spans 12 amino acids. The germline CDR1 and CDR2 sequences are GTSNPN and SVGIG (reference sequence). The ends were cut back, 4 bases at V and 5 bases at J, with 12 bases in the middle.